The T cell receptor beta chain under discussion was sequenced for a study of blood T cell repertoires in COVID-19. Study overall: The study drew acute and convalescent COVID-19 samples from the United States, Italy and Spain.

CDR1 is MRHNA, CDR2 SNTAGT, per germline. The V gene lost 6 bases and the J gene lost 6 bases, with 11 bases spanning the gap. The CDR3 consists of 13 residues. Original methodology: Amplification with reference gene primers provided the estimates of nucleated cell counts. TCRdb keeps only in-frame clones here, not all; method: immunoSEQ multiplex PCR. Clone size and V and J calls were adopted from that table, with D and trimming inferred from the DNA. In the table there are roughly 250,000 clones, around nine tenths of which are singletons. Living in about two dozen US areas, the participants were between roughly 18 and 89 years of age. The study counted Cohort 3 donors as recovered given two negative PCRs, clearance, or symptom resolution.

The sequenced sample was PBMCs or T cells enriched from blood (not recorded which). The clonotype was recovered from a woman between 18 and 29 years old who had recovered from COVID-19. The rearrangement links TRBV6-4 to TRBJ2-2; D unresolved. The CDR3 here is CASSPESAGELFF. CDR3 coding DNA: TGTGCCAGCAGCCCCGAATCGGCCGGGGAGCTGTTTTTT.